A single sample is the source of the 11 T cell receptor beta chains below, sequenced in a study of cytomegalovirus exposure and HLA in healthy donors. Primers included in the PCR were 60 Vbeta and 13 Jbeta primers. Produced via immunoSEQ multiplex PCR; TCRdb's table is partial and in-frame only. Here the sample spans around 120,000 clones, around four fifths being singletons. Sequenced input: PBMCs. The receptors shown here come from a woman aged 40 to 50 in good health and CMV-seronegative.

The chain is built from TRBV7-2 and TRBJ1-4; D might be TRBD1 (6 bases). The germline V gene has CDR1 SGHTA and CDR2 FQGNSA. The CDR3 has 13 residues. V was pared by 4 bases and J by 10 bases, with 13 bases between. The CDR3 sequence: CASSSTGSGKLFF. CDR3 sequence (DNA): TGTGCCAGCAGCTCTACAGGGTCAGGAAAACTGTTTTTT.

The gene calls are TRBV10-3 and TRBJ2-5; 7 bases match TRBD2. The ends lost 3 bases at V and 5 bases at J; junction bases unmatched: 6. The germline V gene has CDR1 ENHRY and CDR2 SYGVKD. The CDR3 covers 14 residues. CDR3 in DNA: TGTGCCATCAGTGAAAGCGGGATTGGGGAGACCCAGTACTTC. It encodes CAISESGIGETQYF.

V is TRBV5-8 and J is TRBJ2-3, with D perhaps TRBD2 (6 bases). The CDR3 has 17 residues. Germline CDR1 SGHTS, CDR2 YDEGEE. V was cut by 0 bases and J by 4 bases, with 18 bases left in between. The CDR3 region has the DNA TGTGCCAGCAGCTTGGTGCGTAGCGGCCCCTCCCCAGATACGCAGTATTTT. It translates to CASSLVRSGPSPDTQYF.

The V and J genes are TRBV25-1 and TRBJ1-2, with 9 positions matching TRBD1. CDR1 is MGHDK, CDR2 SYGVNS, per germline. V shed 3 bases, J shed 4 bases, and the junction held 3 bases outside the gene matches. The CDR3 contains 14 residues. The CDR3 protein is CASSEWGQGYGYTF. The CDR3, as DNA: TGTGCCAGCAGTGAGTGGGGACAGGGCTATGGCTACACCTTC.

V usage is TRBV9 and J usage is TRBJ2-3; 9 bases are a match to TRBD2. Germline assignment: CDR1 SGDLS and CDR2 YYNGEE. Trimming took 0 bases from V and 5 from J; bases not matched to a gene: 10. This CDR3 has 17 residues. CDR3 residues: CASSVAGAGGPGDTQYF. The CDR3 DNA reads as TGTGCCAGCAGCGTAGCGGGGGCGGGAGGGCCGGGAGATACGCAGTATTTT.

CDR3 sequence: CASSRDRVLREQYF. The CDR3 DNA sequence: TGCGCCAGCAGCCGGGACAGGGTCTTACGCGAGCAGTACTTC. The chain employs TRBV5-1 and TRBJ2-5; 9 nucleotides agree with TRBD1. TRBJ2-7 explains the end of the DNA better; the J call may be wrong. The CDR3 spans 14 residues. Germline CDR1 SGHRS, CDR2 YFSETQ.

This chain joins TRBV30 and TRBJ2-5, with D maybe TRBD2 (5 bases). The V gene lost 3 bases and the J gene lost 2 bases, with 13 bases spanning the gap. The CDR3 runs to 14 residues. CDR1 and CDR2 (germline): GTSNPN, SVGIG (reference sequence). CDR3 protein: CAWRLDFSQETQYF. The CDR3 DNA is TGTGCCTGGAGGCTGGACTTCTCTCAAGAGACCCAGTACTTC.

V gene TRBV28 combines with J gene TRBJ2-3, with 11 bases identical to TRBD1. V shed 1 base and J 4 bases; nucleotides not matched to a gene: 4. The germline CDR1 and CDR2 sequences are MDHEN and SYDVKM. CDR3 size: 16 residues. The CDR3 spells CASSLSPGQGADTQYF. The CDR3 region has the DNA TGTGCCAGCAGTTTATCCCCGGGACAGGGGGCAGATACGCAGTATTTT.

The rearrangement links TRBV7-6 to TRBJ2-7, with 11 bases that match TRBD2. The CDR3 runs 17 residues. Trimming removed 5 bases from V and 0 bases from J; junction bases left unmatched: 9. Germline loops: CDR1 SGHVS, CDR2 FNYEAQ. This chain's CDR3 is CASSPRTSGFSSYEQYF. As DNA, the CDR3 is TGTGCCAGCAGCCCACGGACTAGCGGGTTTAGCTCCTACGAGCAGTACTTC.

This clone was counted between two and nine times. The chain couples TRBV7-2 to TRBJ2-1; 14 bases match TRBD2. Germline V CDR1 and CDR2: SGHTA, FQGNSA. V lost 3 bases, J lost 9 bases, and 16 bases stayed unmatched. This CDR3 has 19 amino acids. CDR3 region: CASSFSVPGTSGRSSEQFF. For the CDR3, the DNA is TGTGCCAGCAGCTTTTCCGTCCCGGGGACTAGCGGGAGAAGTAGTGAGCAGTTCTTC.

The rearrangement joins TRBV10-3 to TRBJ1-5; the D gene is possibly TRBD1 (6 bases). The ends were cut back, 0 bases at V and 0 bases at J, with 12 bases in the middle. The CDR3 is 17 amino acids. CDR1 is ENHRY and CDR2 is SYGVKD in the germline V gene. DNA of the CDR3: TGTGCCATCAGTGAGTCAAGGGGGGGTTATAGCAATCAGCCCCAGCATTTT. Its translation: CAISESRGGYSNQPQHF.